The 23 T cell receptor beta chains in this list originate from one sample, sequenced in a study of cytomegalovirus exposure and HLA in healthy donors. Researchers ran the PCR with 60 Vbeta and 13 Jbeta primers. Repertoires were generated with immunoSEQ multiplex PCR, while TCRdb's copy carries only in-frame clones and drops some. This sample has approximately 170,000 clones; 80% occur once, and the top ten carry around 2%. The sample comprised PBMCs. The receptor set was obtained from a human donor in good health.

This sequence joins TRBV4-1 and TRBJ2-7, with 9 bases lining up with TRBD2. CDR1 is MGHRA and CDR2 is YSYEKL in the germline V gene. The length of the CDR3 is 18 residues. Trimming took 0 bases from V and 0 from J; bases not matched to a gene: 9. The CDR3 sequence is CASSQDSSGGSLSYEQYF. Written as DNA, the CDR3 is TGCGCCAGCAGCCAAGATTCCAGCGGGGGGTCTCTCTCCTACGAGCAGTACTTC.

Here the CDR3 reads CASSPTGATGELFF. The CDR3 bases are TGCGCCAGCAGCCCGACAGGGGCTACCGGGGAGCTGTTTTTT. V and J are TRBV5-1 and TRBJ2-2; TRBD1 matches at 8 bases. Trimming took 4 bases from V and 5 from J; bases not matched to a gene: 4. The length of the CDR3 is 14 residues. Germline V CDR1 and CDR2: SGHRS, YFSETQ.

V and J are TRBV9 and TRBJ2-2, with 16 bases aligning to TRBD2. The germline V gene encodes CDR1 SGDLS and CDR2 YYNGEE. Losses at the gene ends were 6 bases for V and 7 bases for J; bases not matched to a gene: 6. The CDR3 has 16 residues. This chain's CDR3 is CASTGTSGGALGELFF. In DNA form, the CDR3 reads TGTGCCAGCACCGGGACTAGCGGGGGGGCTCTCGGGGAGCTGTTTTTT.

This chain connects TRBV10-2 to TRBJ2-7; the match to TRBD1 covers 8 bases. Germline V gives CDR1 WSHSY, CDR2 SAAADI. CDR3 length: 13 residues. V was pared by 6 bases and J by 3 bases, with 4 bases of the junction left unmatched. The CDR3 reads CASSPQGDYEQYF. CDR3 coding DNA: TGCGCCAGCAGCCCACAGGGGGACTACGAGCAGTACTTC.

This chain joins TRBV18 and TRBJ2-5; TRBD1 aligns across 11 bases. After removal of 3 bases from V and 1 base from J, the junction contained 1 base not matched to a gene. Germline V gene data show CDR1 as KGHSH and CDR2 as LQKENI. This CDR3 region has 15 residues. The CDR3 protein is CASSPGTGGQETQYF. For the CDR3, the DNA is TGTGCCAGCTCACCCGGGACAGGGGGCCAAGAGACCCAGTACTTC.

The genes are TRBV5-5 and TRBJ2-7; 7 bases match TRBD1. The CDR3 is 15 residues long. Trimming took 3 bases from V and 4 from J; bases not matched to a gene: 10. From germline, CDR1 is SGHKS and CDR2 YYEKEE (reference sequence). The CDR3 DNA reads as TGTGCCAGCAGCTACAAGGGACAGCGGAATTACGAGCAGTACTTC. It translates to CASSYKGQRNYEQYF.

The rearrangement joins TRBV27 to TRBJ2-7; D possibly corresponds to TRBD2 (5 bases). The CDR3 extends over 14 amino acids. Trimming took 5 bases from V and 4 from J, leaving 15 bases between them. The germline V gene has CDR1 MNHEY and CDR2 SMNVEV (reference sequence). The CDR3 DNA reads as TGTGCCAGCAGTCTCGGTCCTACGGGGTACGAGCAGTACTTC. Translation gives CASSLGPTGYEQYF.

The chain recombines TRBV4-3 with TRBJ2-3; 11 positions agree with TRBD2. Germline V CDR1 and CDR2: LGHNA, YSLEER. This CDR3 is 16 amino acids long. Trimming removed 1 base from V and 6 bases from J; junction bases left unmatched: 6. The CDR3 nucleotides read TGCGCCAGCAGCCAAGTTAGCGGGGGGGCCTTGGATACGCAGTATTTT. Translation gives CASSQVSGGALDTQYF.

The count of this clone is one. V usage is TRBV7-8 and J usage is TRBJ2-7; no clear D gene. The CDR3 contains 13 residues. CDR1 SGHVS and CDR2 FQNEAQ come from the germline V gene. Deletions cut 4 bases from V and 1 base from J, with 8 bases between. In DNA, the CDR3 is TGTGCCAGCAGCTCCACAGTATCCTACGAGCAGTACTTC. This codes for CASSSTVSYEQYF.

The chain couples TRBV2 to TRBJ2-1, with D perhaps TRBD1 (6 bases). The germline V and J ends were trimmed by 5 bases and 1 base, with 12 bases remaining between them. CDR1 and CDR2 (germline): SNHLY, FYNNEI. This CDR3 is built from 15 residues. The CDR3 loop is CASSSGVRSYNEQFF. The DNA for the CDR3 is TGTGCCAGCAGTTCAGGGGTAAGGTCCTACAATGAGCAGTTCTTC.

The V and J genes are TRBV28 and TRBJ2-3; TRBD1 is a possible D gene (6 bases). Germline V gives CDR1 MDHEN, CDR2 SYDVKM. The CDR3 length is 16 residues. The V end was cut by 1 base, the J end by 4 bases, with 15 bases between. The DNA for the CDR3 is TGTGCCAGCAGTTTATTGAGGACAGTAAGATCAGATACGCAGTATTTT. Encoded protein: CASSLLRTVRSDTQYF.

This rearrangement joins TRBV12-5 to TRBJ1-2; D gene ambiguous. Trimming left V 0 bases short and J 6 bases short, with 20 bases between. In germline, CDR1 is LGHNT, CDR2 FRNRAP. The CDR3 totals 17 residues. CDR3 nucleotide sequence: TGTGCTAGTGGTTTGGTACGCGGCATCCCTACTAGGAATGGCTACACCTTC. Encoded protein: CASGLVRGIPTRNGYTF.

The CDR3 loop reads CASSLGGPGNIQYF. CDR3 sequence (DNA): TGTGCCAGCAGCTTAGGAGGGCCGGGGAACATTCAGTACTTC. The rearrangement uses TRBV7-2 and TRBJ2-4, with D possibly TRBD2 on 5 matching bases. V shed 1 base and J shed 7 bases, with 11 bases lying between them. CDR3 length equals 14 residues. The germline CDR1 and CDR2 sequences are SGHTA and FQGNSA.

This clone was found a few times. V is TRBV6-1 and J is TRBJ2-1; 8 bases are a match to TRBD2. The V gene end was trimmed by 2 bases and the J gene end by 7 bases; junction bases not matched to a gene: 4. CDR1 and CDR2 (germline): MNHNS, SASEGT. The CDR3 is made up of 14 amino acids. DNA of the CDR3: TGTGCCAGCAGTGAAAGGGTAGCGGGGAATGAGCAGTTCTTC. This codes for CASSERVAGNEQFF.

The chain couples TRBV6-5 to TRBJ2-1; a weak D match, TRBD2 (6 bases). Germline V gene lookup returns CDR1 MNHEY and CDR2 SVGAGI. CDR3 length: 11 residues. The V gene lost 7 bases and the J gene lost 10 bases, with 11 bases spanning the gap. The CDR3 nucleotides are TGTGCCAGCATCAGCGGGTACGAGCAGTTCTTC. Protein sequence: CASISGYEQFF.

The chain links TRBV7-6 to TRBJ2-7; 8 bases are shared with TRBD1. V was pared by 4 bases and J by 5 bases, with 4 bases of the junction left unmatched. Germline CDR1 is SGHVS and CDR2 is FNYEAQ. This CDR3 is built from 13 residues. This CDR3 reads CASSSTGADEQYF. CDR3 nucleotide sequence: TGTGCCAGCAGCTCGACAGGGGCCGACGAGCAGTACTTC.

The chain is built from TRBV7-6 and TRBJ2-2; unclear D gene. Deletions cut 1 base from V and 6 bases from J, with 6 bases between. Germline V gene data show CDR1 as SGHVS and CDR2 as FNYEAQ. The CDR3 runs 13 residues. CDR3 region: CASSLGPAGELFF. The CDR3 nucleotides read TGTGCCAGCAGCTTAGGTCCGGCCGGGGAGCTGTTTTTT.

V is TRBV4-1 and J is TRBJ2-1; possibly TRBD1 for D (6 bases). Trimming removed 3 bases from V and 9 bases from J, with 15 bases in between. The V gene's germline CDR1 is MGHRA and CDR2 YSYEKL. The CDR3 loop spans 14 amino acids. CDR3 sequence: CASSHREGGGEQFF. The CDR3 coding sequence is TGCGCCAGCAGCCACCGAGAAGGGGGTGGTGAGCAGTTCTTC.

V usage is TRBV7-3 and J usage is TRBJ1-2, with 9 bases identical to TRBD1. J gave up 1 base and V 5 bases, and 2 bases lay outside the gene matches. This CDR3 has 14 amino acids. From germline, CDR1 is SGHTA and CDR2 FQGTGA. The CDR3 nucleotides read TGTGCCAGCAGCCGGGACAGGGATAACTATGGCTACACCTTC. As protein: CASSRDRDNYGYTF.

The chain links TRBV25-1 to TRBJ1-6; D is possibly TRBD1 (6 bases). The germline V and J ends were trimmed by 8 bases and 0 bases, with 14 bases remaining between them. The CDR3 runs to 16 residues. Germline V gene data show CDR1 as MGHDK and CDR2 as SYGVNS. As DNA, the CDR3 is TGTGCCAGCGGAAGGGGGGGGAGCTCCTATAATTCACCCCTCCACTTT. It codes for CASGRGGSSYNSPLHF.

V usage is TRBV2 and J usage is TRBJ2-3; D is perhaps TRBD1 (6 bases). Germline assignment: CDR1 SNHLY and CDR2 FYNNEI. The length of the CDR3 is 13 residues. The DNA of the CDR3 is TGTGTCATTGTAGGGGGAGCCACAGATACGCAGTATTTT. Translated: CVIVGGATDTQYF. The full variable domain, rest sourced from reference TRBV2 and TRBJ2-3, is EPEVTQTPSHQVTQMGQEVILRCVPISNHLYFYWYRQILGQKVEFLVSFYNNEISEKSEIFDDQFSVERPDGSNFTLKIRSTKLEDSAMYFCVIVGGATDTQYFGPGTRLTVL.

The chain uses TRBV2 and TRBJ2-2; 7 bases are a match to TRBD1. CDR3 size: 15 residues. From germline, CDR1 is SNHLY and CDR2 FYNNEI. The J segment lost 0 bases and the V segment lost 4 bases, leaving 2 bases of the junction unmatched. CDR3 nucleotide sequence: TGTGCCAGCAGTGGGGACAGTACGAACACCGGGGAGCTGTTTTTT. It is translated as CASSGDSTNTGELFF.

The J gene is TRBJ1-4, the V gene TRBV7-9; 7 nucleotides agree with TRBD1. The CDR3 sequence is 15 residues long. Germline V CDR1 and CDR2: SEHNR, FQNEAQ (reference sequence). V lost 2 bases and J lost 5; bases outside the gene matches: 5. The CDR3 nucleotides read TGTGCCAGCAGCTTAAGAGGGACAGCAAATGAAAAACTGTTTTTT. Translating gives CASSLRGTANEKLFF. The full variable domain, with the rest looked up from reference TRBV7-9 and TRBJ1-4, is DTGVSQNPRHKITKRGQNVTFRCDPISEHNRLYWYRQTLGQGPEFLTYFQNEAQLEKSRLLSDRFSAERPKGSFSTLEIQRTEQGDSAMYLCASSLRGTANEKLFFGSGTQLSVL.